This T cell receptor beta chain originates from a study of vaccination effects on CD4 cells after COVID-19. In the study overall: Participants got two doses of BNT162b2 or mRNA-1273 vaccine. Study findings and constraints: Researchers reported few convalescent patients and no early post-infection timepoints in the study. There was marked clonal contraction among infection- and vaccine-induced clones late after vaccination.

Within the ViraFEST assay, antigen-specific CD4+ T cells underwent expansion with viral peptide pools prior to sequencing. Culture lasted 10 days before CD4+ T cell isolation. None of the vaccinated had previously contracted SARS-CoV-2, and their nucleocapsid antibodies tested negative. Cultures had half their medium replaced with IL-2 medium on days 3 and 7. The data were produced by immunoSEQ multiplex PCR, yet TCRdb's version contains in-frame clones alone and is incomplete. The table records tens of thousands of clones, roughly 73% of them present only once. Concerning this clone itself: The target antigen is unknown.

Per the germline V gene, CDR1 is MRHNA and CDR2 is SNTAGT. There are 15 residues in the CDR3. The V gene end was trimmed by 3 bases and the J gene end by 4 bases; junction bases not matched to a gene: 0. The material sequenced was CD4+ T cells from PBMCs cultured with SARS-CoV-2 spike peptides, taken before COVID-19 vaccination. The genes are TRBV6-4 and TRBJ2-1, with 13 bases identical to TRBD2. The sequence was collected from a human donor who received a COVID-19 vaccine. CDR3 bases: TGTGCCAGCAGTGAGGGACTAGCGGGGTACAATGAGCAGTTCTTC. Protein product: CASSEGLAGYNEQFF.